This TCR beta chain came from a study of shared clonotypes between healthy human individuals. At deep level, the assay was performed. Clones were read by immunoSEQ multiplex PCR, and TCRdb kept only the in-frame ones, dropping some. The table records about 1 million clones, under 80% of them present only once. Sequencing was done on a sample of memory CD4+ T cells sorted from blood. Regarding subset: CD45RA-negative fraction. This TCR was recovered from a man younger than 35 in good health.

The DNA of the CDR3 is TGTGCCAGCAGCTTAGGGCGGGTAAGGAACACTGAAGCTTTCTTT. Translated: CASSLGRVRNTEAFF. The chain uses TRBV7-2 and TRBJ1-1; D is unresolved. The CDR3 is made up of 15 amino acids. V lost 1 base, J lost 1 base, and 10 bases lay in between. Germline CDR1 is SGHTA and CDR2 is FQGNSA. Using reference TRBV7-2 and TRBJ1-1 for the parts outside the CDR3, the full variable domain is GAGVSQSPSNKVTEKGKDVELRCDPISGHTALYWYRQSLGQGLEFLIYFQGNSAPDKSGLPSDRFSAERTGGSVSTLTIQRTQQEDSAVYLCASSLGRVRNTEAFFGQGTRLTVV.